This T cell receptor (beta chain) came from a study of glioma-infiltrating T cells after dendritic cell vaccination. Trimming took 0 bases from V and 3 from J; bases not matched to a gene: 4. Germline lookup yields CDR1 SNHLY and CDR2 FYNNEI. The CDR3 consists of 15 residues. TCRdb keeps only in-frame clones here, not all; method: immunoSEQ multiplex PCR. The sample includes over 55,000 clones, around 81% of them seen just once. The V and J genes are TRBV2 and TRBJ1-1; 7 bases are a match to TRBD1. The TCR sequence derives from a human donor with glioblastoma. This material consisted of blood, taken before dendritic cell vaccination. CDR3 in amino acids: CASSEARQGDTEAFF. DNA of the CDR3: TGTGCCAGCAGTGAAGCGCGCCAGGGGGACACTGAAGCTTTCTTT. Based on the CDR3 plus reference TRBV2 and TRBJ1-1, the full variable domain is EPEVTQTPSHQVTQMGQEVILRCVPISNHLYFYWYRQILGQKVEFLVSFYNNEISEKSEIFDDQFSVERPDGSNFTLKIRSTKLEDSAMYFCASSEARQGDTEAFFGQGTRLTVV.